Shown below are 30 T cell receptor beta chains from a single sample sequenced in a study. Cells sorted as Tregs were CD4+, CD25+ and CD127-/low. TCRdb reprocessed the 5' RACE reads via MiXCR and lists one record per CDR3 protein. The table lists about 4,900 distinct CDR3 sequences, under 85% of them singletons. The sample taken for sequencing was Tregs sorted from blood. All receptors derive from a female donor with breast cancer.

V is TRBV12-3 or TRBV12-4 and J is TRBJ2-3; the D is unclear. The V gene lost 3 bases and the J gene lost 6 bases, with 10 bases spanning the gap. The CDR3 totals 13 residues. The CDR3 DNA sequence: TGTGCCAGCAGTTTGGGGTCGGCGGATACGCAGTATTTT. This encodes CASSLGSADTQYF.

J is TRBJ1-5 and V is TRBV2; D not certain. The CDR3 has 17 residues. In germline, CDR1 is SNHLY, CDR2 FYNNEI. V was shortened by 0 bases and J by 0 bases, with 12 bases between the two germline ends. CDR3 sequence: CASSEALTANSNQPQHF. CDR3 DNA: TGTGCCAGCAGTGAAGCGTTAACAGCGAATAGCAATCAGCCCCAGCATTTT.

This clonotype was seen once. This chain joins TRBV24-1 and TRBJ2-3; possibly TRBD2 for D (6 bases). The germline V gene has CDR1 KGHDR and CDR2 SFDVKD. The CDR3 consists of 13 residues. The V and J ends lost 3 bases and 8 bases respectively, with 11 bases between them. The CDR3 coding sequence is TGTGCCACCAGTGATCCTAGCGAAGGTACGCAGTATTTT. Translation: CATSDPSEGTQYF.

This clonotype has just a few counts. J is TRBJ2-1 and V is TRBV27; TRBD2 is a possible D gene (6 bases). The CDR3 spans 15 residues. V dropped 5 bases and J dropped 0 bases, with 11 bases sitting between them. The germline CDR1 and CDR2 sequences are MNHEY and SMNVEV (reference sequence). This CDR3 is CASSPPGSSYNEQFF. In DNA form, the CDR3 reads TGTGCCAGCAGTCCCCCCGGGAGCTCCTACAATGAGCAGTTCTTC.

This chain uses TRBV4-1 with TRBJ2-7; D remains ambiguous. From germline, CDR1 is MGHRA and CDR2 YSYEKL. The CDR3 spans 14 residues. The V and J ends lost 2 bases and 3 bases respectively, with 11 bases between them. In DNA form, the CDR3 reads TGCGCCAGCAGCCAATACCCTGCTAGCTACGAGCAGTACTTC. It encodes CASSQYPASYEQYF.

This chain connects TRBV7-6 to TRBJ2-2, with TRBD1 matching over 11 bases. This CDR3 is 17 amino acids long. V shed 1 base, J shed 4 bases, and the junction held 5 bases outside the gene matches. Looked up from germline, CDR1 is SGHVS and CDR2 is FNYEAQ. CDR3 loop: CASSLGWTGGITGELFF. CDR3 in DNA: TGTGCCAGCAGCTTAGGTTGGACAGGGGGCATCACCGGGGAGCTGTTTTTT.

The J gene is TRBJ2-7, the V gene TRBV20-1; D ambiguous. CDR3 length: 13 residues. Trimming took off 3 bases at V and 3 bases at J, with 12 bases between the two ends. Germline CDR1 DFQATT, CDR2 SNEGSKA (reference sequence). CDR3 sequence reads: CSARGKRNYEQYF. DNA for the CDR3: TGCAGTGCTAGGGGGAAAAGGAACTACGAGCAGTACTTC.

The chain is built from TRBV20-1 and TRBJ2-7; no clear D gene. The CDR3 runs to 12 residues. Trimming took off 0 bases at V and 9 bases at J, with 12 bases between the two ends. CDR1 DFQATT and CDR2 SNEGSKA come from the germline V gene (reference sequence). The CDR3 region is CSARDLVGWQYF. DNA of the CDR3: TGCAGTGCTAGAGATCTGGTGGGCTGGCAGTACTTC.

The genes are TRBV28 and TRBJ2-2; 8 bases match TRBD1. This CDR3 is built from 16 residues. The V segment lost 4 bases and the J segment 7 bases; nucleotides outside the gene matches: 11. In germline, CDR1 is MDHEN, CDR2 SYDVKM. DNA for the CDR3: TGTGCCAGCAGTTCCGGACAGGGACCTATCGGCGGGGAGCTGTTTTTT. Translation: CASSSGQGPIGGELFF. Variable domain in full (rest from reference TRBV28 and TRBJ2-2): DVKVTQSSRYLVKRTGEKVFLECVQDMDHENMFWYRQDPGLGLRLIYFSYDVKMKEKGDIPEGYSVSREKKERFSLILESASTNQTSMYLCASSSGQGPIGGELFFGEGSRLTVL.

A few counts support this clonotype. The chain employs TRBV29-1 and TRBJ1-2; D not resolved. CDR3 length: 14 residues. The germline V gene encodes CDR1 SQVTM and CDR2 ANQGSEA. V lost 4 bases, J lost 1 base, and 13 bases lay in between. The CDR3 sequence: CSVVLGYGNYGYTF. The CDR3 DNA is TGCAGCGTTGTTTTGGGCTACGGTAACTATGGCTACACCTTC.

This clonotype was seen a handful of times. The gene calls are TRBV6-5 and TRBJ1-2, with 10 bases that match TRBD1. This CDR3 has 17 amino acids. CDR1 is MNHEY and CDR2 is SVGAGI in the germline V gene. J gave up 4 bases and V 6 bases, and 14 bases lay outside the gene matches. Written as DNA, the CDR3 is TGTGCCAGCAGCCCCGCCGCCGGGACAGGGGTTACCTATGGCTACACCTTC. It translates to CASSPAAGTGVTYGYTF.

The CDR3 loop reads CASSRTGETDTQYF. CDR3 DNA: TGTGCCAGCAGTAGGACAGGGGAGACAGATACGCAGTATTTT. The chain joins TRBV6-5 to TRBJ2-3, with 9 nucleotides matching TRBD1. Germline V lookup: CDR1 MNHEY, CDR2 SVGAGI. This CDR3 contains 14 residues. The ends lost 5 bases at V and 3 bases at J; junction bases unmatched: 3.

This clonotype was seen only a few times. This sequence joins TRBV20-1 and TRBJ1-5; no clear D. Germline CDR1 is DFQATT and CDR2 is SNEGSKA (reference sequence). V was shortened by 0 bases and J by 5 bases, with 17 bases between the two germline ends. The CDR3 is made up of 16 amino acids. CDR3 sequence reads: CSARDFQRVRDQPQHF. CDR3 DNA sequence: TGCAGTGCTAGAGACTTCCAAAGGGTTCGAGATCAGCCCCAGCATTTT.

On this clonotype: At one end the junction does not follow the germline gene, possibly because of a read error. The rearrangement uses TRBV7-7 and TRBJ2-1, with a tentative D call TRBD2 (7 bases). Germline CDR1 and CDR2: SSHAT and FNYEAQ (reference sequence). The CDR3 runs to 17 residues. CDR3 in amino acids: CASSPLGGGGSYNEQFF. CDR3 coding DNA: TGTGCTAGCAGCCCTCTGGGAGGGGGAGGGTCCTACAATGAGCAGTTCTTC.

The chain recombines TRBV6-5 with TRBJ2-1; maybe TRBD1 (6 bases). The V gene lost 0 bases and the J gene lost 9 bases, with 15 bases spanning the gap. In germline, CDR1 is MNHEY, CDR2 SVGAGI. The CDR3 runs 15 residues. This chain's CDR3 is CASSYSGQGQGEQFF. Here the CDR3 DNA reads TGTGCCAGCAGTTACTCGGGGCAGGGGCAAGGTGAGCAGTTCTTC.

This clonotype appeared a single time. One end of the junction varies from germline; a read error may be responsible. J is TRBJ2-1 and V is TRBV4-2; possible D gene TRBD2, 6 bases. The CDR3 consists of 16 residues. The germline V gene has CDR1 LGHNA and CDR2 YNFKEQ. DNA for the CDR3: TGTGCCAGCGGCCAAGAGGGTGGCGGGATTAACAATGAGCAGTTCTTC. Its protein is CASGQEGGGINNEQFF.

This clonotype has more than one count but fewer than ten. The rearrangement uses TRBV27 and TRBJ2-7; D possibly corresponds to TRBD2 (6 bases). Germline-derived CDR1 and CDR2 are MNHEY and SMNVEV (reference sequence). Deletions cut 6 bases from V and 4 bases from J, with 16 bases between. This CDR3 is 14 amino acids long. DNA of the CDR3: TGTGCCAGCAGCCTTGGGGGGAGTGAGTACGAGCAGTACTTC. It translates to CASSLGGSEYEQYF.

The gene calls are TRBV12-3 or TRBV12-4 and TRBJ2-7; TRBD2 aligns across 9 bases. The junction had 9 bases not matched to a gene; V was cut back by 3 bases and J by 0 bases. This CDR3 has 17 amino acids. The CDR3 DNA is TGTGCCAGCAGTTTTCTCCGTAGCGGGGGAAGCTCCTACGAGCAGTACTTC. It is translated as CASSFLRSGGSSYEQYF.

The chain is built from TRBV20-1 and TRBJ2-1; D may be TRBD2 (5 bases). Trimming removed 3 bases at V and 8 bases at J, with 8 bases between. The germline V gene has CDR1 DFQATT and CDR2 SNEGSKA (reference sequence). This CDR3 contains 11 residues. This CDR3 reads CSASPADEQFF. The CDR3 DNA is TGCAGTGCTAGTCCAGCGGATGAGCAGTTCTTC.

The J gene is TRBJ2-5, the V gene TRBV9; D remains unclear. The CDR3 covers 14 residues. Germline V CDR1 and CDR2: SGDLS, YYNGEE. V was shortened by 0 bases and J by 0 bases, with 6 bases between the two germline ends. CDR3 sequence: CASSVEVNQETQYF. In DNA, the CDR3 is TGTGCCAGCAGCGTAGAAGTGAACCAAGAGACCCAGTACTTC.

V and J are TRBV5-1 and TRBJ2-1; 11 bases match TRBD2. Germline trimming cut 0 bases from V and 2 bases from J; bases unmatched to any gene: 10. Germline CDR1 SGHRS, CDR2 YFSETQ. The CDR3 is 19 amino acids. Here the CDR3 reads CASSLATSGVTIAYNEQFF. The CDR3 DNA is TGCGCCAGCAGCTTGGCGACTAGCGGGGTGACAATAGCCTACAATGAGCAGTTCTTC.

The J gene is TRBJ1-2, the V gene TRBV9, with D perhaps matching TRBD1 (5 bases). Trimming removed 4 bases from V and 8 bases from J, with 21 bases in between. CDR3 length equals 15 residues. Germline assignment: CDR1 SGDLS and CDR2 YYNGEE. The chain's CDR3 is CASSPETDLPGGYTF. The CDR3, as DNA: TGTGCCAGCAGCCCGGAGACAGATCTCCCAGGGGGCTACACCTTC.

This rearrangement joins TRBV29-1 to TRBJ2-7; D is possibly TRBD2 (6 bases). Germline V gene lookup returns CDR1 SQVTM and CDR2 ANQGSEA. The CDR3 runs 12 residues. V was pared by 7 bases and J by 6 bases, with 16 bases between. The CDR3 sequence: CSGTGLPGEQYF. Here the CDR3 DNA reads TGCAGCGGCACGGGACTCCCCGGCGAGCAGTACTTC.

The CDR3 region is CASSQEPSGGEQYF. The DNA of the CDR3 is TGCGCCAGCAGCCAAGAACCTTCTGGTGGCGAGCAGTACTTC. This chain connects TRBV4-1 to TRBJ2-7; D unclear. CDR3 length equals 14 residues. Trimming took 0 bases from V and 6 from J, leaving 12 bases between them. The germline CDR1 and CDR2 sequences are MGHRA and YSYEKL.

About this clonotype itself: This may arise from a read error, as a much more abundant clone is one base away. The chain uses TRBV4-2 and TRBJ2-7, with TRBD2 matching over 12 bases. CDR3 length: 16 residues. The junction had 4 bases not matched to a gene; V was cut back by 1 base and J by 3 bases. In germline, CDR1 is LGHNA, CDR2 YNFKEQ. The CDR3 bases are TGTGCCAGCAGCCAAGGGACTAGCGGGGATCGCTACGAGCAGTACTTC. Its protein product is CASSQGTSGDRYEQYF.

This clonotype was seen only a few times. The missing conserved phenylalanine or tryptophan at the end of this CDR3 makes a read error likely. The chain couples TRBV5-1 to TRBJ2-7, with TRBD2 matching 8 bases. J was trimmed by 2 bases and V by 2 bases; bases with no gene match: 3. The CDR3 runs 14 residues. Germline CDR1 and CDR2: SGHRS and YFSETQ. The CDR3 region has the DNA TGCGCCAGCAGCTTCGGTAGCGGGACCTACGAGCAGTACCTC. Translation: CASSFGSGTYEQYL.

The chain combines TRBV18 with TRBJ1-4; D is uncertain. The V gene's germline CDR1 is KGHSH and CDR2 LQKENI. V was pared by 6 bases and J by 8 bases, with 10 bases between. The CDR3 covers 12 residues. The CDR3 loop reads CASSRADEKLFF. The CDR3 bases are TGTGCCAGCTCTCGAGCGGACGAAAAACTGTTTTTT.

This sequence joins TRBV20-1 and TRBJ2-1, with a weak D call TRBD2 (6 bases). The germline V gene has CDR1 DFQATT and CDR2 SNEGSKA (reference sequence). V shed 1 base and J shed 3 bases, with 13 bases lying between them. This CDR3 region has 15 residues. In nucleotides, the CDR3 is TGCAGTGCTAGAGTTACGGGAGTCAACTACAATGAGCAGTTCTTC. Residues: CSARVTGVNYNEQFF.

This clonotype was observed a few times. In DNA form, the CDR3 reads TGTGCCAGCTCAACCGATTTAGGCAGATCTAACTATGGCTACACCTTC. Amino acids: CASSTDLGRSNYGYTF. J is TRBJ1-2 and V is TRBV18; D call uncertain. Germline V lookup: CDR1 KGHSH, CDR2 LQKENI. V lost 5 bases to trimming and J lost 0 bases, with 16 bases between them. The CDR3 has 16 amino acids.

This chain uses TRBV4-2 with TRBJ2-7; no firm D call. There are 13 residues in the CDR3. Germline CDR1 and CDR2: LGHNA and YNFKEQ. With 4 bases removed from V and 0 bases from J, the gap between germline ends came to 7 bases. This CDR3 reads CASSRDPSYEQYF. CDR3 in DNA: TGTGCCAGCAGCCGCGACCCCTCCTACGAGCAGTACTTC.